This T cell receptor (beta chain) was captured by sequencing in a study of T cell repertoires in aging, cancer and after chemotherapy. Background on the study: Healthy donor repertoires were recorded over several months to years and showed clear clonal overlap.

This clonotype has only a few counts. TRB rearrangements spanning V, D and J were amplified using mixed TRB-A/B primers. Using its own MiXCR run on the multiplex PCR reads, TCRdb lists one record per CDR3 protein. The repertoire holds roughly 2,900 distinct CDR3 sequences, approximately 30% seen once, with 45% to 50% in the top ten. TCR beta rearrangements were amplified from peripheral blood genomic DNA. From germline, CDR1 is MNHEY and CDR2 SVGEGT. This CDR3 has 15 amino acids. V lost 6 bases, J lost 2 bases, and 3 bases stayed unmatched. J is TRBJ2-1 and V is TRBV6-2 or TRBV6-3, with TRBD2 matching over 11 bases. Sequencing was performed on blood. The receptor's source is a human donor in good health. The CDR3 region has the DNA TGTGCCAGCAGAGCGACTAGCGGGGCCTACAATGAGCAGTTCTTC. This encodes CASRATSGAYNEQFF.